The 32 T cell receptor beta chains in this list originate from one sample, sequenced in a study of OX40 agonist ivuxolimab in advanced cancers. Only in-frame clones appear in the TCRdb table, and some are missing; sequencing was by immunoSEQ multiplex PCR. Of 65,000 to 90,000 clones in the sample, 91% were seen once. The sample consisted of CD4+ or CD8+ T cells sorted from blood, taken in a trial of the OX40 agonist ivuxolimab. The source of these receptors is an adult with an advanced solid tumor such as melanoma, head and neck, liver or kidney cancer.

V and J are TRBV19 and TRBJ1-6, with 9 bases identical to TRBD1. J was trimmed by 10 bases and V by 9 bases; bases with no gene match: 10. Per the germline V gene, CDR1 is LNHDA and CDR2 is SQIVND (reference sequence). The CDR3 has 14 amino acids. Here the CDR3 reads CASSSGTGWSPLHF. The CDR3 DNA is TGTGCCAGCAGTTCCGGGACAGGGTGGTCACCCCTCCACTTT.

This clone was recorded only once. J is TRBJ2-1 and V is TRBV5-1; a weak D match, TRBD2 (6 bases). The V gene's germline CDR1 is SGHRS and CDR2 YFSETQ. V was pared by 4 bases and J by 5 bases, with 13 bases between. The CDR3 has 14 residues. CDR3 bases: TGCGCCAGCAGCCCTGCCCCGGGGGACAATGAGCAGTTCTTC. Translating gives CASSPAPGDNEQFF.

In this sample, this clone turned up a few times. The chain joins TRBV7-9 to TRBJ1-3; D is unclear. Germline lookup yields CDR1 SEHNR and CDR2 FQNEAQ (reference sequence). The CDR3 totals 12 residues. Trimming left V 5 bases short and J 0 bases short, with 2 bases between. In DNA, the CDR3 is TGTGCCAGCAGCGCCTCTGGAAACACCATATATTTT. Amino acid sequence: CASSASGNTIYF.

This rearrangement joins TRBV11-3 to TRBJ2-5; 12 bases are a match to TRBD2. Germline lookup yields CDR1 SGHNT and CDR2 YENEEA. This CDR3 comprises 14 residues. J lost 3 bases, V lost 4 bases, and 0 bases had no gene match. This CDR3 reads CASSWTSGKETQYF. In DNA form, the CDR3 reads TGTGCCAGCAGCTGGACTAGCGGGAAAGAGACCCAGTACTTC. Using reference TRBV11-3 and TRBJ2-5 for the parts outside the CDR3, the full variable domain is EAGVVQSPRYKIIEKKQPVAFWCNPISGHNTLYWYLQNLGQGPELLIRYENEEAVDDSQLPKDRFSAERLKGVDSTLKIQPAELGDSAVYLCASSWTSGKETQYFGPGTRLLVL.

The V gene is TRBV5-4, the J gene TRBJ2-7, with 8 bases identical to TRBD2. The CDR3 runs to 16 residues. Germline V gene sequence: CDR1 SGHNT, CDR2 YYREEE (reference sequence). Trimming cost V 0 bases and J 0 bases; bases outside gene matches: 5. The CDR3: CASSLGGSGSSYEQYF. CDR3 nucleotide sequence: TGTGCCAGCAGCTTGGGTGGGAGCGGGAGCTCCTACGAGCAGTACTTC.

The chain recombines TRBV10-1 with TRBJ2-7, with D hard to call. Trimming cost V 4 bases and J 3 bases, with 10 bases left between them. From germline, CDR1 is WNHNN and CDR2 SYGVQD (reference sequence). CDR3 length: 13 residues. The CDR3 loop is CASSGGGGYEQYF. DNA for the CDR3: TGCGCCAGCAGTGGAGGTGGCGGCTACGAGCAGTACTTC.

The CDR3 spells CAIRGDHYGYTF. For the CDR3, the DNA is TGTGCCATCAGGGGGGATCACTATGGCTACACCTTC. This chain links TRBV28 with TRBJ1-2; TRBD1 matches 7 bases. Germline V gene data show CDR1 as MDHEN and CDR2 as SYDVKM. Trimming at V came to 10 bases and at J to 3 bases, leaving 5 bases not matched to a gene. The CDR3 loop spans 12 amino acids.

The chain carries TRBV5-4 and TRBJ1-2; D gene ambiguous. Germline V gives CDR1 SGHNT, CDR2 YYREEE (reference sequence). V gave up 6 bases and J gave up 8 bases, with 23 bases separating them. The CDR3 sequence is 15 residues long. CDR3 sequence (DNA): TGTGCCAGCAACGAGGACCCCGCAGCGGAGGAGGGCTACACCTTC. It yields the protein CASNEDPAAEEGYTF.

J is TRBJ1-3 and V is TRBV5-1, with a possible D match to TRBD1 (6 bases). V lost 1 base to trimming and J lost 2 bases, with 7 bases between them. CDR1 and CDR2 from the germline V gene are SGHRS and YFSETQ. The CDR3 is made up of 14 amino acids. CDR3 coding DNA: TGCGCCAGCAGCTTGACAGGGACTGGAAACACCATATATTTT. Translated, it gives CASSLTGTGNTIYF.

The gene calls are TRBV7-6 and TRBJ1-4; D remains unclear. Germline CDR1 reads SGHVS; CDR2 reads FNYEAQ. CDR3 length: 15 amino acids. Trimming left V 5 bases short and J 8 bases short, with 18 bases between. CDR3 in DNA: TGTGCCAGCAGCACCTTACCGGGTCCAACGGAAAAACTGTTTTTT. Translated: CASSTLPGPTEKLFF.

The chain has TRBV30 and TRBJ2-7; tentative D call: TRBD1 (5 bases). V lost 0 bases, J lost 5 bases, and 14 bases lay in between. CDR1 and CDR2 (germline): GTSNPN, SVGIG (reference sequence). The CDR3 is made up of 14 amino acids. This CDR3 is CAWSVPPGNNEQYF. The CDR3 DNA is TGTGCCTGGAGTGTACCCCCAGGGAACAACGAGCAGTACTTC.

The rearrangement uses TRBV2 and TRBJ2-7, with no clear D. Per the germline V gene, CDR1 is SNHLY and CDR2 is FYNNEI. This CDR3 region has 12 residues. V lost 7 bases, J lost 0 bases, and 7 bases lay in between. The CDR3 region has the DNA TGTGCCAGCATTCGGAGCTCCTACGAGCAGTACTTC. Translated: CASIRSSYEQYF.

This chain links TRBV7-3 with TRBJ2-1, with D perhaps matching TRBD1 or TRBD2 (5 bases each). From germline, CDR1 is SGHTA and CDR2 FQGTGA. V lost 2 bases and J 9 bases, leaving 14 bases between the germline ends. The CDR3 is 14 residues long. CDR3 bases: TGTGCCAGCAGCTTATACGGGACGGTGGGTGAGCAGTTCTTC. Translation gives CASSLYGTVGEQFF.

CDR3 residues: CASSLGLSWSSEAFF. In nucleotides, the CDR3 is TGTGCCAGCAGCCTGGGTCTTAGTTGGAGCTCTGAAGCTTTCTTT. This sequence joins TRBV7-8 and TRBJ1-1; D not certain. With 5 bases removed from V and 6 bases from J, the gap between germline ends came to 19 bases. CDR1 and CDR2 (germline): SGHVS, FQNEAQ. The CDR3 spans 15 residues.

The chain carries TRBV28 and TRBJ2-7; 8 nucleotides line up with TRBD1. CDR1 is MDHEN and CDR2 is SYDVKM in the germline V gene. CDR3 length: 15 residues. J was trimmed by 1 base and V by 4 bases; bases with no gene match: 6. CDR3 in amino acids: CASSSQQGASYEQYF. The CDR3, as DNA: TGTGCCAGCAGTTCACAGCAGGGGGCTTCCTACGAGCAGTACTTC.

The CDR3 is CASSRRAGQSGSYNEQFF. The CDR3 DNA sequence: TGTGCCAGTAGTAGGAGAGCGGGTCAGTCAGGCTCCTACAATGAGCAGTTCTTC. The chain combines TRBV19 with TRBJ2-1, with D possibly matching TRBD2 (6 bases). This CDR3 is built from 18 residues. The ends were cut back, 4 bases at V and 0 bases at J, with 19 bases in the middle. Germline V CDR1 and CDR2: LNHDA, SQIVND (reference sequence). Based on the CDR3 plus reference TRBV19 and TRBJ2-1, the full variable domain is DGGITQSPKYLFRKEGQNVTLSCEQNLNHDAMYWYRQDPGQGLRLIYYSQIVNDFQKGDIAEGYSVSREKKESFPLTVTSAQKNPTAFYLCASSRRAGQSGSYNEQFFGPGTRLTVL.

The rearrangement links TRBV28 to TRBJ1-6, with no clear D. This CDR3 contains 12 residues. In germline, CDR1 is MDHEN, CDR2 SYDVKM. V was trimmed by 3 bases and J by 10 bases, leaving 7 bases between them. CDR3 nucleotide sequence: TGTGCCAGCAGTTTCGGCGGCTCACCCCTCCACTTT. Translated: CASSFGGSPLHF. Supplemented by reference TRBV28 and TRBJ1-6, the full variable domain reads DVKVTQSSRYLVKRTGEKVFLECVQDMDHENMFWYRQDPGLGLRLIYFSYDVKMKEKGDIPEGYSVSREKKERFSLILESASTNQTSMYLCASSFGGSPLHFGNGTRLTVT.

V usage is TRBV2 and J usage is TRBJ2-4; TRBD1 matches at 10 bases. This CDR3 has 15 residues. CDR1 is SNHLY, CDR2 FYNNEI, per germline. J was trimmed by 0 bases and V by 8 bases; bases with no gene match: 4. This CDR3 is CASGTGAIAKNIQYF. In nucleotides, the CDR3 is TGTGCCAGCGGGACAGGGGCAATAGCCAAAAACATTCAGTACTTC. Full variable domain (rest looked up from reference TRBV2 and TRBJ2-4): EPEVTQTPSHQVTQMGQEVILRCVPISNHLYFYWYRQILGQKVEFLVSFYNNEISEKSEIFDDQFSVERPDGSNFTLKIRSTKLEDSAMYFCASGTGAIAKNIQYFGAGTRLSVL.

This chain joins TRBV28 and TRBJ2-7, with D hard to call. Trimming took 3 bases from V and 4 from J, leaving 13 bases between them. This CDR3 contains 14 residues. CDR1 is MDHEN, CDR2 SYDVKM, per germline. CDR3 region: CASSLIGPFYEQYF. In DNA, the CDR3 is TGTGCCAGCAGTTTGATAGGGCCCTTTTACGAGCAGTACTTC.

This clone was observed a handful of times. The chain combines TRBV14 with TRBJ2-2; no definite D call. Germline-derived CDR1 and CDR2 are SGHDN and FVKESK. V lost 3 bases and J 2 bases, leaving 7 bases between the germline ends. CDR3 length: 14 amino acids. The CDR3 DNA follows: TGTGCCAGCAGCCAGAGACATAACACCGGGGAGCTGTTTTTT. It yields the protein CASSQRHNTGELFF.

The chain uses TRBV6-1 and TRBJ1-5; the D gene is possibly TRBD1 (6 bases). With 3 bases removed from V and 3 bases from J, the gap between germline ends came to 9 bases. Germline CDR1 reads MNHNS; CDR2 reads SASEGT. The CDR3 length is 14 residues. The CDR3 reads CASSEGAPNQPQHF. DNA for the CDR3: TGTGCCAGCAGTGAGGGGGCCCCCAATCAGCCCCAGCATTTT.

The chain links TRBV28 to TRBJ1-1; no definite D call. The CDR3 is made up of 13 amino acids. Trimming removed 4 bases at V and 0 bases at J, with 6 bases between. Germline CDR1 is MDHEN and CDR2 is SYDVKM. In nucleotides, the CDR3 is TGTGCCAGCAGTTCCACAGTGAACACTGAAGCTTTCTTT. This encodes CASSSTVNTEAFF.

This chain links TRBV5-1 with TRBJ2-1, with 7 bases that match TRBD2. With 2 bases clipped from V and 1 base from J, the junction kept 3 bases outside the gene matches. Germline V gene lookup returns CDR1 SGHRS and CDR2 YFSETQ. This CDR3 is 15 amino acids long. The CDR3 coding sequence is TGCGCCAGCAGCTTTCTAGCGGAATCCTACAATGAGCAGTTCTTC. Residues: CASSFLAESYNEQFF. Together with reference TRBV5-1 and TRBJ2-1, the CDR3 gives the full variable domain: KAGVTQTPRYLIKTRGQQVTLSCSPISGHRSVSWYQQTPGQGLQFLFEYFSETQRNKGNFPGRFSGRQFSNSRSEMNVSTLELGDSALYLCASSFLAESYNEQFFGPGTRLTVL.

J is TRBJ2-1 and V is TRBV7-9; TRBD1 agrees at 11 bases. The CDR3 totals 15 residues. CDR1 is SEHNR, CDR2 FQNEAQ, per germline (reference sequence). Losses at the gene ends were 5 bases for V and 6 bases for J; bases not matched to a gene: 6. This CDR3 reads CASSRGQGGSNEQFF. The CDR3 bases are TGTGCCAGCAGCCGGGGACAGGGGGGATCCAATGAGCAGTTCTTC. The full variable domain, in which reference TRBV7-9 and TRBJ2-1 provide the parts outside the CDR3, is DTGVSQNPRHKITKRGQNVTFRCDPISEHNRLYWYRQTLGQGPEFLTYFQNEAQLEKSRLLSDRFSAERPKGSFSTLEIQRTEQGDSAMYLCASSRGQGGSNEQFFGPGTRLTVL.

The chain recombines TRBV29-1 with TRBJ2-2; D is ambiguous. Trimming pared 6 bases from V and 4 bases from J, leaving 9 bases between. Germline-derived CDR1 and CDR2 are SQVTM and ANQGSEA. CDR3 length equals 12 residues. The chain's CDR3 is CSVIGFTGELFF. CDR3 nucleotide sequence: TGCAGCGTGATTGGCTTCACCGGGGAGCTGTTTTTT.

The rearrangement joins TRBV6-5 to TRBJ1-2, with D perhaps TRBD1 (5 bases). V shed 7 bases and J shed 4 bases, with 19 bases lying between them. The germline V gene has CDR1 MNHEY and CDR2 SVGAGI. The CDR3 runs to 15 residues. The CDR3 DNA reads TGTGCCAGCAACGAAGGGGTAGGGCTCGGCTATGGCTACACCTTC. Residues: CASNEGVGLGYGYTF.

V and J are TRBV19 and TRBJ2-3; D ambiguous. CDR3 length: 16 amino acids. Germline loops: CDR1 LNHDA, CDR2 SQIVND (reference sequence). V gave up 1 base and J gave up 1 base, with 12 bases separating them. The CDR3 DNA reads TGTGCCAGTAGTATAGCCCTAGGTGGCGGCACAGATACGCAGTATTTT. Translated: CASSIALGGGTDTQYF.

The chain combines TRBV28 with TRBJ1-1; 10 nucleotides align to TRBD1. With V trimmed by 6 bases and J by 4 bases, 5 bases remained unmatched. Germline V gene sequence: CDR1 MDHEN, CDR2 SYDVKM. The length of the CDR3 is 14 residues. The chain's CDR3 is CASRGGQGITEAFF. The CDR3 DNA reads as TGTGCCAGCAGGGGGGGACAGGGGATCACTGAAGCTTTCTTT.

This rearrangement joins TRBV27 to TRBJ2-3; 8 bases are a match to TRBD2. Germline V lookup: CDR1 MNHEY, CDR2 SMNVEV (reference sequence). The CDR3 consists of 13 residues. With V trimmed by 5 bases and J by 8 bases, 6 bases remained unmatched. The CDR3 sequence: CASSLDGRATQYF. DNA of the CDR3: TGTGCCAGCAGTCTTGACGGGAGGGCTACGCAGTATTTT.

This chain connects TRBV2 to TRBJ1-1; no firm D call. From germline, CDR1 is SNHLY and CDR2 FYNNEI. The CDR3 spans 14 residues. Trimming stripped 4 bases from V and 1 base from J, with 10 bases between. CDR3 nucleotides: TGTGCCAGCAGTGTTAGAACAGCGAACACTGAAGCTTTCTTT. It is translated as CASSVRTANTEAFF.

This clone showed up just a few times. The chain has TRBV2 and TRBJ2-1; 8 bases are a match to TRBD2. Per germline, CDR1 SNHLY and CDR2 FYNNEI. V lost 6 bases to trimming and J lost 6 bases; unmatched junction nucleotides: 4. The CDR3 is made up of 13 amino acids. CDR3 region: CASSVGLANEQFF. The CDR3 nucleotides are TGTGCCAGCAGCGTAGGACTAGCCAATGAGCAGTTCTTC.

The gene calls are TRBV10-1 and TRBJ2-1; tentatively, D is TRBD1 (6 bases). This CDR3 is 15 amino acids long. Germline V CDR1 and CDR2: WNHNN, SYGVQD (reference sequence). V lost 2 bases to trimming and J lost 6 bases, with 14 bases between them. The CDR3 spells CASSEQGSLINEQFF. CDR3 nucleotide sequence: TGCGCCAGCAGTGAGCAGGGGTCTTTAATCAATGAGCAGTTCTTC.